Listed here is a single TCR beta chain. What antigen it recognizes has not been identified. No base quality values were provided; no much bigger clone lies one nucleotide off. This sample is drawn from a study of T cell repertoires in cytomegalovirus infection (dated by TCRdb to about 2019). Regarding the study in general: Because public TCR beta signatures pointed to carriage of CMV infection together with the matching HLA type, the HLA type of each donor mattered for the analysis.

General findings and caveats noted by the study authors: Carriers of CMV infection plus the relevant HLA type were discriminated by the cumulative frequency of public TCR beta family members in the study cohort and in an independent 352-donor cohort. In the ex vivo response, HLA-C-restricted CMV-specific TCR beta clonotypes were dominant, and in two of eight donors the single most frequent clonotype came from this HLA-C-restricted group.

Sequencer: Illumina HiSeq 1500. In-frame beta chains were kept once TCRdb had trimmed the public reads at Q25 with fastp and called clones with MiXCR. Records with the same CDR3 protein are collapsed into one entry carrying the most frequent genes and DNA. This sample gives some 220,000 distinct CDR3 sequences in total; approximately 13% of them show up just once. The ten largest clonotypes hold under 2% of the sample. This TCR was recovered from a human donor in good health (CMV status not recorded). Some clones in this sample may be carry-over from other donors' samples. Sequencing used PBMCs.

DNA sequence: TGTGCCGTTGCGGCGTGGGGAGGCTACACCTTC. Translated, it reads CAVAAWGGYTF. The V and J genes are TRBV19 and TRBJ1-2; the D gene identity is not certain. The CDR3 runs 11 amino acids, cysteine and phenylalanine included. Solely the CDR3 DNA is kept, with 33 bases framed from the first base. According to the germline V gene (reference sequence), CDR1 reads LNHDA and CDR2 reads SQIVND. The V end loses 11 bases and the J end loses 8 bases, and a stretch of 15 bases separates them.